The 7 T cell receptor beta chains below were found in one sample sequenced in a study of blood T cell repertoires in COVID-19. The table came from immunoSEQ multiplex PCR; TCRdb's copy has only in-frame clones and leaves some out. The sample has about 220,000 clones; about 86% are singletons. Sequencing input: PBMCs or T cells enriched from blood (not recorded which). All receptors derive from a woman aged 40 to 55 with acute COVID-19.

The chain carries TRBV28 and TRBJ2-1, with no clear D. From germline, CDR1 is MDHEN and CDR2 SYDVKM. Trimming pared 5 bases from V and 5 bases from J, leaving 10 bases between. This CDR3 contains 13 residues. The CDR3 bases are TGTGCCAGCAGTCCATTATCGGACAATGAGCAGTTCTTC. It specifies CASSPLSDNEQFF.

This clone was seen just once. The chain recombines TRBV4-1 with TRBJ2-4, with D possibly matching TRBD1 (6 bases). CDR3 size: 14 residues. The V end was cut by 0 bases, the J end by 5 bases, with 8 bases between. In germline, CDR1 is MGHRA, CDR2 YSYEKL. The CDR3 loop reads CASSQEPGENIQYF. CDR3 in DNA: TGCGCCAGCAGCCAAGAACCAGGGGAAAACATTCAGTACTTC.

This chain connects TRBV28 to TRBJ1-5; D is unresolved. Deletions cut 6 bases from V and 3 bases from J, with 6 bases between. Germline CDR1 MDHEN, CDR2 SYDVKM. The CDR3 loop spans 12 amino acids. The chain's CDR3 is CASRQNNQPQHF. The CDR3 coding sequence is TGTGCCAGCAGACAGAACAATCAGCCCCAGCATTTT.

The chain links TRBV7-9 to TRBJ1-6; 8 nucleotides match TRBD1. The CDR3 runs to 16 residues. The V segment lost 5 bases and the J segment 5 bases; nucleotides outside the gene matches: 8. CDR1 is SEHNR, CDR2 FQNEAQ, per germline (reference sequence). CDR3 loop: CASSEDRGMHNSPLHF. CDR3 DNA: TGTGCCAGCAGCGAAGACAGGGGTATGCATAATTCACCCCTCCACTTT.

This clone has just one count. The V and J genes are TRBV5-1 and TRBJ1-2; the D is unclear. The V gene lost 3 bases and the J gene lost 4 bases, with 13 bases spanning the gap. The CDR3 covers 14 residues. Germline V CDR1 and CDR2: SGHRS, YFSETQ. In DNA form, the CDR3 reads TGCGCCAGCAGCTACAAGGGAGAGGGCTATGGCTACACCTTC. Encoded protein: CASSYKGEGYGYTF.

The chain employs TRBV19 and TRBJ1-5; 8 nucleotides line up with TRBD1. This CDR3 has 17 residues. Trimming at V came to 4 bases and at J to 1 base, leaving 9 bases not matched to a gene. Germline V gene data show CDR1 as LNHDA and CDR2 as SQIVND (reference sequence). The CDR3 here is CASSNHLRQGSNQPQHF. In nucleotides, the CDR3 is TGTGCCAGTAGTAACCATCTCCGACAGGGGAGCAATCAGCCCCAGCATTTT.

The V gene is TRBV7-9, the J gene TRBJ1-1, with a possible D match to TRBD1 (5 bases). V was cut by 3 bases and J by 0 bases, with 11 bases left in between. The CDR3 length is 15 residues. Germline CDR1 reads SEHNR; CDR2 reads FQNEAQ (reference sequence). Here the CDR3 reads CASSLYADMNTEAFF. The CDR3 region has the DNA TGTGCCAGCAGCTTGTATGCGGACATGAACACTGAAGCTTTCTTT. Variable domain in full (rest from reference TRBV7-9 and TRBJ1-1): DTGVSQNPRHKITKRGQNVTFRCDPISEHNRLYWYRQTLGQGPEFLTYFQNEAQLEKSRLLSDRFSAERPKGSFSTLEIQRTEQGDSAMYLCASSLYADMNTEAFFGQGTRLTVV.